Sequencing of this T cell receptor beta chain was carried out in a study of CD8 T cells in ankylosing spondylitis. Regarding the study as a whole: A motif in TCR beta, a set of several highly homologous variants, appeared characteristic of ankylosing spondylitis blood.

Using quantitative 5'-RACE with molecular barcodes, the authors made TCR beta libraries. From the 5' RACE reads, TCRdb called clonotypes with MiXCR, one entry per CDR3 protein. Of some 220,000 distinct CDR3 sequences in the sample, roughly a tenth were seen once. Germline-derived CDR1 and CDR2 are SGHRS and YFSETQ. The V end was cut by 5 bases, the J end by 0 bases, with 16 bases between. CDR3 length: 16 residues. In this sample, this clonotype turned up many times. Its antigen is currently unknown. Sequencing was performed on blood, either unsorted or a sorted T cell fraction (not recorded which). This TCR came from a male donor with ankylosing spondylitis or in good health (not recorded which). The chain employs TRBV5-1 and TRBJ2-3; no clear D gene. CDR3 coding DNA: TGCGCCAGCAGGTCCCTTTATGCATTAAGCACAGATACGCAGTATTTT. Protein product: CASRSLYALSTDTQYF.